These 16 T cell receptor beta chains share one sample of origin, sequenced in a study of blood T cell repertoires in COVID-19. This table comes from immunoSEQ multiplex PCR, and its TCRdb copy is limited to in-frame clones, with some not included. In the table there are over 25,000 clones, roughly 91% of which are singletons. Sample: peripheral blood. Receptors originate from a human donor with active COVID-19. The donor label of this sample is uncertain.

V gene TRBV4-2 combines with J gene TRBJ2-3; no definite D call. The germline V and J ends were trimmed by 2 bases and 0 bases, with 3 bases remaining between them. This CDR3 has 13 amino acids. Germline lookup yields CDR1 LGHNA and CDR2 YNFKEQ. CDR3 sequence: CASSQLSTDTQYF. CDR3 bases: TGTGCCAGCAGCCAACTTAGCACAGATACGCAGTATTTT.

The CDR3 loop reads CASSLETGFYGELFF. The CDR3 DNA sequence: TGTGCCAGCAGCTTAGAGACTGGATTTTACGGGGAGCTGTTTTTT. The V call is TRBV7-2, the J call TRBJ2-2; no clear D gene. The CDR3 runs 15 residues. The germline V gene encodes CDR1 SGHTA and CDR2 FQGNSA. Trimming stripped 1 base from V and 7 bases from J, with 13 bases between. Based on the CDR3 plus reference TRBV7-2 and TRBJ2-2, the full variable domain is GAGVSQSPSNKVTEKGKDVELRCDPISGHTALYWYRQSLGQGLEFLIYFQGNSAPDKSGLPSDRFSAERTGGSVSTLTIQRTQQEDSAVYLCASSLETGFYGELFFGEGSRLTVL.

The chain is built from TRBV5-1 and TRBJ2-2; no definite D call. Trimming shortened V by 2 bases and J by 5 bases, and 10 bases separated the two germline ends. The germline gives CDR1 SGHRS, CDR2 YFSETQ. The CDR3 is 14 amino acids. The CDR3 bases are TGCGCCAGCAGCTTAGACGGAGAGACCGGGGAGCTGTTTTTT. The encoded protein is CASSLDGETGELFF.

This clone was seen a single time. This chain links TRBV10-1 with TRBJ2-2; D is ambiguous. This CDR3 spans 13 amino acids. V gave up 8 bases and J gave up 1 base, with 8 bases separating them. CDR1 is WNHNN, CDR2 SYGVQD, per germline (reference sequence). CDR3 coding DNA: TGCGCCAGCTCCACCGGGAACACCGGGGAGCTGTTTTTT. Translation gives CASSTGNTGELFF.

The sample holds one count of this clone. The genes are TRBV5-1 and TRBJ2-2; 7 bases are shared with TRBD2. With 3 bases clipped from V and 6 bases from J, the junction kept 11 bases outside the gene matches. The germline CDR1 and CDR2 sequences are SGHRS and YFSETQ. This CDR3 comprises 16 residues. The CDR3 DNA reads TGCGCCAGCAGCTCTTTTTTGACTAGCTCTGCCGGGGAGCTGTTTTTT. It is translated as CASSSFLTSSAGELFF.

This chain uses TRBV10-1 with TRBJ2-1; D unresolved. Germline CDR1 reads WNHNN; CDR2 reads SYGVQD (reference sequence). V was cut by 0 bases and J by 4 bases, with 16 bases left in between. This CDR3 spans 17 amino acids. As DNA, the CDR3 is TGCGCCAGCAGTGAGTCGACTCGACGCAGTAGGTACAATGAGCAGTTCTTC. Protein: CASSESTRRSRYNEQFF.

V usage is TRBV2 and J usage is TRBJ1-1, with D possibly being TRBD1 (6 bases). The germline CDR1 and CDR2 sequences are SNHLY and FYNNEI. With 4 bases removed from V and 11 bases from J, the gap between germline ends came to 14 bases. The length of the CDR3 is 12 residues. CDR3 nucleotides: TGTGCCAGCAGTGTAACGGAGGGGGGGGCTTTCTTT. Its translation: CASSVTEGGAFF. Together with reference TRBV2 and TRBJ1-1, the CDR3 gives the full variable domain: EPEVTQTPSHQVTQMGQEVILRCVPISNHLYFYWYRQILGQKVEFLVSFYNNEISEKSEIFDDQFSVERPDGSNFTLKIRSTKLEDSAMYFCASSVTEGGAFFGQGTRLTVV.

The chain couples TRBV6-2 or TRBV6-3 to TRBJ2-1; D is perhaps TRBD2 (6 bases). The CDR3 length is 17 residues. Germline-derived CDR1 and CDR2 are MNHEY and SVGEGT. V was clipped by 5 bases and J by 5 bases, with 22 bases between them. The CDR3, as DNA: TGTGCCAGCAGTCACGGGGCTGGCGGGATAGGCGACAATGAGCAGTTCTTC. Translation gives CASSHGAGGIGDNEQFF.

This chain uses TRBV30 with TRBJ2-1; TRBD2 matches at 14 bases. The V gene end was trimmed by 2 bases and the J gene end by 8 bases; junction bases not matched to a gene: 5. The CDR3 contains 15 residues. In germline, CDR1 is GTSNPN, CDR2 SVGIG (reference sequence). The CDR3 nucleotides read TGTGCCTGGAGTAGACTAGCGGGGGGGCGCGATGAGCAGTTCTTC. Residues: CAWSRLAGGRDEQFF.

The chain combines TRBV7-2 with TRBJ2-3; 9 bases align to TRBD2. Germline V lookup: CDR1 SGHTA, CDR2 FQGNSA. V shed 6 bases, J shed 3 bases, and the junction held 7 bases outside the gene matches. The CDR3 extends over 15 amino acids. CDR3 region: CASSRPSGTTDTQYF. CDR3 sequence (DNA): TGTGCCAGCAGTCGCCCTAGCGGGACGACAGATACGCAGTATTTT.

V usage is TRBV7-9 and J usage is TRBJ2-5, with a tentative D call TRBD1 (5 bases). Germline CDR1 is SEHNR and CDR2 is FQNEAQ (reference sequence). Trimming took off 2 bases at V and 1 base at J, with 14 bases between the two ends. The CDR3 is 16 residues long. The CDR3 is CASSLSVQVFQETQYF. CDR3 DNA: TGTGCCAGCAGCTTAAGTGTACAGGTCTTCCAAGAGACCCAGTACTTC.

The chain carries TRBV18 and TRBJ1-2; D gene unclear. Germline V gives CDR1 KGHSH, CDR2 LQKENI. The CDR3 has 17 amino acids. V dropped 1 base and J dropped 2 bases, with 17 bases sitting between them. CDR3 protein: CASSPRGAGYPNYGYTF. CDR3 DNA: TGTGCCAGCTCACCACGAGGAGCGGGGTACCCCAACTATGGCTACACCTTC.

The gene calls are TRBV5-4 and TRBJ1-1, with 12 nucleotides matching TRBD1. Germline V gene data show CDR1 as SGHNT and CDR2 as YYREEE (reference sequence). This CDR3 has 15 residues. The J segment lost 2 bases and the V segment lost 4 bases, leaving 3 bases of the junction unmatched. CDR3 amino acids: CASSAGTGGNTEAFF. The CDR3 region has the DNA TGTGCCAGCAGCGCAGGGACAGGGGGCAACACTGAAGCTTTCTTT.

The chain joins TRBV6-7 to TRBJ2-1; TRBD1 agrees at 12 bases. TRBV6-7 is marked as an open reading frame, function uncertain. The CDR3 length is 15 residues. The J segment lost 7 bases and the V segment lost 10 bases, leaving 11 bases of the junction unmatched. Here the CDR3 reads CANLIPGQGANEQFF. CDR3 coding DNA: TGTGCCAACCTCATACCGGGACAGGGGGCAAATGAGCAGTTCTTC.

The chain carries TRBV30 and TRBJ1-2; no firm D call. V was shortened by 1 base and J by 0 bases, with 15 bases between the two germline ends. This CDR3 has 16 amino acids. Germline V gene sequence: CDR1 GTSNPN, CDR2 SVGIG (reference sequence). CDR3 sequence reads: CAWSGARDLANYGYTF. CDR3 nucleotide sequence: TGTGCCTGGAGTGGGGCCAGAGATTTAGCTAACTATGGCTACACCTTC.

The rearrangement joins TRBV6-2 or TRBV6-3 to TRBJ2-7; TRBD1 agrees at 10 bases. CDR1 and CDR2 from the germline V gene are MNHEY and SVGEGT. The CDR3 is 16 residues long. The J segment lost 5 bases and the V segment lost 6 bases, leaving 13 bases of the junction unmatched. CDR3 sequence (DNA): TGTGCCAGCAGCCAGAAACGCCGGGACAGGGGCCACGAGCAGTACTTC. Protein product: CASSQKRRDRGHEQYF.